The 15 T cell receptor beta chains given below trace back to one sample, sequenced in a study of blood T cell repertoires in COVID-19. Sequencing used immunoSEQ multiplex PCR; TCRdb keeps in-frame clones, though not all of them. The repertoire includes 350,000 to 550,000 clones, approximately 92% of them detected once, and about 1.1% sits in the top ten. Material for sequencing was PBMCs or T cells enriched from blood (not recorded which). The receptors originated from a young man who had recovered from COVID-19.

The CDR3: CASSQDGQENQPQHF. The CDR3, as DNA: TGCGCCAGCAGCCAAGACGGACAGGAGAATCAGCCCCAGCATTTT. V is TRBV4-1 and J is TRBJ1-5, with TRBD1 matching over 7 bases. CDR3 length equals 15 residues. J gave up 4 bases and V 0 bases, and 3 bases lay outside the gene matches. Per the germline V gene, CDR1 is MGHRA and CDR2 is YSYEKL.

This rearrangement joins TRBV19 to TRBJ2-6; a weak D match, TRBD2 (6 bases). The CDR3 runs 16 residues. Trimming shortened V by 4 bases and J by 2 bases, and 12 bases separated the two germline ends. Germline V lookup: CDR1 LNHDA, CDR2 SQIVND (reference sequence). The CDR3 region is CASSRGGVAGANVLTF. The DNA of the CDR3 is TGTGCCAGTAGTAGAGGAGGGGTTGCTGGGGCCAACGTCCTGACTTTC.

This clone showed up many times. The same CDR3 is also encoded by other DNA sequences in this sample. The chain couples TRBV19 to TRBJ1-5; no clear D gene. Trimming shortened V by 3 bases and J by 0 bases, and 9 bases separated the two germline ends. The CDR3 length is 15 residues. Germline values: CDR1 LNHDA, CDR2 SQIVND (reference sequence). CDR3 sequence (DNA): TGTGCCAGTAGTATGTCCCCGTATAGCAATCAGCCCCAGCATTTT. Protein sequence: CASSMSPYSNQPQHF.

The chain is built from TRBV7-2 and TRBJ2-5, with TRBD1 identical over 11 bases. V lost 1 base and J lost 2; bases outside the gene matches: 12. The CDR3 has 19 residues. CDR1 is SGHTA, CDR2 FQGNSA, per germline. The CDR3 loop is CASSLVPGTGGMKQETQYF. The CDR3 DNA sequence: TGTGCCAGCAGCTTAGTACCCGGGACAGGGGGTATGAAGCAAGAGACCCAGTACTTC.

This clone was observed a few times. The chain combines TRBV2 with TRBJ2-7, with TRBD1 as a possible D gene (6 bases). The CDR3 is made up of 13 amino acids. CDR1 SNHLY and CDR2 FYNNEI come from the germline V gene. Trimming pared 3 bases from V and 6 bases from J, leaving 12 bases between. CDR3 DNA sequence: TGTGCCAGCAGTGAGGGGGCCTTCGGCGAGCAGTACTTC. It codes for CASSEGAFGEQYF.

The rearrangement uses TRBV5-1 and TRBJ1-3; 8 bases map to TRBD1. The germline CDR1 and CDR2 sequences are SGHRS and YFSETQ. This CDR3 has 15 amino acids. After removal of 4 bases from V and 3 bases from J, the junction contained 6 bases not matched to a gene. For the CDR3, the DNA is TGCGCCAGCAGCCAGACAGGGGCGGTTGGAAACACCATATATTTT. This sequence encodes CASSQTGAVGNTIYF.

J is TRBJ2-2 and V is TRBV5-1, with 7 bases aligning to TRBD2. The CDR3 has 15 residues. The germline gives CDR1 SGHRS, CDR2 YFSETQ. With V trimmed by 3 bases and J by 4 bases, 6 bases remained unmatched. The CDR3 sequence is CASSSAGTGTGELFF. The CDR3 DNA is TGCGCCAGCAGCTCAGCGGGAACCGGCACCGGGGAGCTGTTTTTT.

The V and J genes are TRBV2 and TRBJ2-2, with 11 bases matching TRBD2. The trim removed 5 bases at V and 4 bases at J, leaving 6 bases unmatched. Germline V gene lookup returns CDR1 SNHLY and CDR2 FYNNEI. CDR3 length equals 16 residues. CDR3 coding DNA: TGTGCCAGCAGTCCTCTAGCGGGAGGACCCACCGGGGAGCTGTTTTTT. It translates to CASSPLAGGPTGELFF.

This chain joins TRBV25-1 and TRBJ1-1, with a tentative D call TRBD1 (6 bases). The V end was cut by 4 bases, the J end by 11 bases, with 14 bases between. CDR3 length: 12 residues. From germline, CDR1 is MGHDK and CDR2 SYGVNS. CDR3 nucleotides: TGTGCCAGCAGTGGATCGACAGGTAATGCTTTCTTT. It translates to CASSGSTGNAFF.

V and J are TRBV7-8 and TRBJ2-5; TRBD2 aligns across 10 bases. Germline V gene data show CDR1 as SGHVS and CDR2 as FQNEAQ. This CDR3 spans 14 amino acids. Trimming cost V 5 bases and J 7 bases; bases outside gene matches: 7. The CDR3 loop is CASSPTSGIGTQYF. CDR3 nucleotides: TGTGCCAGCAGCCCTACTAGCGGGATTGGGACCCAGTACTTC.

This clone was recorded once. The CDR3 nucleotides read TGTGCCAGTAATCAGGGAACCTACAATGAGCAGTTCTTC. Protein: CASNQGTYNEQFF. This chain connects TRBV19 to TRBJ2-1; D is possibly TRBD1 (5 bases). The V gene lost 7 bases and the J gene lost 2 bases, with 9 bases spanning the gap. Germline V gene sequence: CDR1 LNHDA, CDR2 SQIVND (reference sequence). This CDR3 contains 13 residues.

The rearrangement links TRBV18 to TRBJ1-1, with TRBD1 matching over 7 bases. CDR3 length equals 16 residues. CDR1 is KGHSH and CDR2 is LQKENI in the germline V gene. The V segment lost 4 bases and the J segment 2 bases; nucleotides outside the gene matches: 10. CDR3 sequence: CASSLASGGLNTEAFF. CDR3 DNA sequence: TGTGCCAGCTCACTGGCGTCAGGGGGGCTAAACACTGAAGCTTTCTTT. Combining the CDR3 with reference TRBV18 and TRBJ1-1 gives the whole variable domain NAGVMQNPRHLVRRRGQEARLRCSPMKGHSHVYWYRQLPEEGLKFMVYLQKENIIDESGMPKERFSAEFPKEGPSILRIQQVVRGDSAAYFCASSLASGGLNTEAFFGQGTRLTVV.

The chain recombines TRBV5-4 with TRBJ2-1; TRBD2 matches 7 bases. V lost 2 bases and J lost 2; bases outside the gene matches: 4. Germline-derived CDR1 and CDR2 are SGHNT and YYREEE (reference sequence). The CDR3 spans 15 residues. The CDR3 sequence: CASSFGTTPYNEQFF. The DNA of the CDR3 is TGTGCCAGCAGCTTTGGGACTACCCCCTACAATGAGCAGTTCTTC.

CDR3 coding DNA: TGTGCCAGCAGCGCCACTAGCGGGGCGCAAGAGACCCAGTACTTC. Translated: CASSATSGAQETQYF. This chain uses TRBV7-2 with TRBJ2-5; 10 bases align to TRBD2. Germline loops: CDR1 SGHTA, CDR2 FQGNSA. Unmatched junction bases numbered 5, after V lost 5 bases and J lost 2 bases. There are 15 residues in the CDR3.

The V and J genes are TRBV18 and TRBJ1-3; perhaps TRBD1 as D (5 bases). V lost 3 bases, J lost 2 bases, and 11 bases lay in between. The CDR3 is 15 amino acids. Looked up from germline, CDR1 is KGHSH and CDR2 is LQKENI. The CDR3 is CASSPARDPGNTIYF. In DNA, the CDR3 is TGTGCCAGCTCACCGGCGCGGGACCCTGGAAACACCATATATTTT.